The text below deals with one TCR beta chain. Its target is not known. This sample stems from a study of a mutant IDH1 vaccine in newly diagnosed glioma. Study-level background: Vaccination started 4-6 weeks after radiotherapy alone, or with temozolomide cycles.

Libraries were prepared by immunoSEQ multiplex PCR; TCRdb keeps only in-frame clonotypes and omits some of them. The table includes roughly 45,000 clones, 84% detected once. Described time point: week 23, last vaccination. Each dose of the vaccine consisted of 300 ug of mutant IDH1 20-mer peptide, with topical imiquimod. The TCR comes from a woman between 18 and 29 years old with glioma. Some clones in this sample may be carry-over from other donors' samples. This specimen consisted of PBMCs, obtained from a glioma patient whose treatment included an IDH1 peptide vaccine.

CDR3 sequence (DNA): TGTGCCAGCAGCTTGCCCCTGTTGGGCACAGATACGCAGTATTTT. Translating it yields CASSLPLLGTDTQYF. The chain uses TRBV5-6 and TRBJ2-3; no clear D. From germline, CDR1 is SGHDT and CDR2 YYEEEE. CDR3 length: 15 residues. The ends were cut back, 1 base at V and 1 base at J, with 10 bases in the middle.